The clone carrying this T cell receptor (beta chain) came up a few times. The data were obtained in a study of graft-versus-host responses after intestinal transplantation. Study summary: Transplant recipients had multivisceral, liver-intestinal, or isolated intestinal grafts. Induction with anti-thymocyte globulin, then tacrolimus and steroids for 2 to 3 years, was given to all recipients.

The assay was immunoSEQ multiplex PCR, and TCRdb's table has in-frame clones only and misses some. In the table there are tens of thousands of clones, roughly 92% of which are singletons. This clonotype was sampled from a human patient who received an intestinal transplant, so some T cells may come from the graft donor. The sequenced sample was bone marrow, obtained 700 to 850 days after intestinal transplantation.

The CDR3 sequence: CAWTGPNSPLHF. The CDR3, as DNA: TGTGCCTGGACAGGGCCCAATTCACCCCTCCACTTT. This sequence joins TRBV30 and TRBJ1-6, with D tentatively TRBD1 (5 bases). CDR1 is GTSNPN and CDR2 is SVGIG in the germline V gene (reference sequence). Trimming left V 4 bases short and J 7 bases short, with 8 bases between. This CDR3 comprises 12 residues.